Listed below are T cell receptor beta chains from one sample, sequenced in a study of persistence of HIV-infected CD4 T cells. Their antigen targets remain unknown. Measured with immunoSEQ multiplex PCR; TCRdb has only the in-frame clones, and not every one. Of 44,000 or so clones detected, about nine tenths appear once; the ten largest clones hold under 2%. This sample comprised CD4+ T cells sorted from PBMCs after roughly 18-hour stimulation, obtained from a patient who received antiretroviral therapy. The receptors shown here come from an adult man with HIV who was CMV-seropositive. CDR3s include the opening cysteine and the closing phenylalanine or tryptophan. A D gene is named only where the DNA matches it firmly. Only some rows state a clone size, as once, few, many or a class for expanded clones.

.	TRBJ1-5	.	TRBV28	CASHNSYSNQPQHF	TGTGCCAGCCATAACAGCTATAGCAATCAGCCCCAGCATTTT
.	TRBJ1-5	once	TRBV10-3	CAIKGDSNQPQHF	TGTGCCATCAAGGGGGATAGCAATCAGCCCCAGCATTTT
TRBD1	TRBJ1-3	.	TRBV6-1	CASSGKRPGGDNRNTIYF	TGTGCCAGCAGTGGAAAACGGCCAGGGGGCGATAATCGCAACACCATATATTTT
.	TRBJ1-3	.	TRBV10-3	CAISEQPTSGNTIYF	TGTGCCATCAGCGAACAGCCAACCTCTGGAAACACCATATATTTT
.	TRBJ1-1	.	TRBV5-3	CARSLTGIPNTEAFF	TGTGCCAGAAGCTTGACAGGGATCCCCAACACTGAAGCTTTCTTT
.	TRBJ1-5	.	TRBV5-8	CASSPGADQPQHF	TGTGCCAGCAGCCCGGGGGCGGATCAGCCCCAGCATTTT
TRBD2	TRBJ2-3	.	TRBV7-7	CASSTGLAGGPCTDTQYF	TGTGCCAGCAGCACGGGACTAGCGGGGGGGCCGTGCACAGATACGCAGTATTTT
.	TRBJ2-1	.	TRBV5-1	CASSFEGYNEQFF	TGCGCCAGCAGCTTTGAAGGGTACAATGAGCAGTTCTTC
TRBD1	TRBJ2-7	.	TRBV7-2	CASSPDRGRPLEQYF	TGTGCCAGCAGCCCGGACAGGGGAAGACCTCTCGAGCAGTACTTC
.	TRBJ1-6	.	TRBV14	CASSQDYPPYNSPLHF	TGTGCCAGCAGCCAAGATTACCCACCCTATAATTCACCCCTCCACTTT
TRBD1	TRBJ2-1	once	TRBV18	CASSVGQGYNEQFF	TGTGCCAGCTCAGTCGGACAGGGGTACAATGAGCAGTTCTTC
TRBD2	TRBJ2-1	.	TRBV2	CASTLGGYNEQFF	TGTGCCAGCACTTTGGGGGGGTACAATGAGCAGTTCTTC
.	TRBJ1-6	.	TRBV10-2	CASVTGTVNSPLHF	TGCGCCAGCGTAACCGGGACGGTTAATTCACCCCTCCACTTT
.	TRBJ2-7	few	TRBV29-1	CSAFAHYEQYF	TGCAGCGCTTTCGCACACTACGAGCAGTACTTC
TRBD1	TRBJ2-7	.	TRBV19	CASSTQDRAYEQYF	TGTGCCAGTAGTACGCAGGACAGGGCCTACGAGCAGTACTTC
TRBD1	TRBJ1-4	.	TRBV28	CASRTQGVGKLFF	TGTGCCAGCAGGACACAGGGGGTCGGAAAACTGTTTTTT
.	TRBJ1-5	.	TRBV3-1/TRBV3-2	CASSQNDQPQHF	TGTGCCAGCAGCCAAAATGATCAGCCCCAGCATTTT
.	TRBJ1-1	.	TRBV7-3	CASSKAGLLDTEAFF	TGTGCCAGCAGCAAGGCAGGGTTATTGGACACTGAAGCTTTCTTT
TRBD2	TRBJ2-1	.	TRBV6-5	CASSRLAGAHGEQFF	TGTGCCAGCAGCCGACTAGCGGGGGCCCACGGTGAGCAGTTCTTC
TRBD2	TRBJ2-7	once	TRBV19	CASSIEVRGTYEQYF	TGTGCCAGTAGTATAGAGGTGCGGGGGACCTACGAGCAGTACTTC
TRBD2	TRBJ2-7	few	TRBV28	CASSAPSSGGGYEQYF	TGTGCCAGCAGTGCCCCCTCTAGCGGGGGGGGGTACGAGCAGTACTTC
TRBD2	TRBJ2-1	.	TRBV2	CASSRGLAGGSYNEQFF	TGTGCCAGCAGCCGAGGACTAGCGGGGGGTTCATACAATGAGCAGTTCTTC
.	TRBJ1-5	.	TRBV5-1	CASSPWGGVHQPQHF	TGCGCCAGCTCCCCTTGGGGCGGAGTTCATCAGCCCCAGCATTTT
TRBD1	TRBJ1-5	.	TRBV18	CASSPSAGDSFNQPQHF	TGTGCCAGCTCACCCTCCGCCGGGGACAGCTTTAATCAGCCCCAGCATTTT
TRBD2	TRBJ2-2	.	TRBV9	CASSALAEPTGELFF	TGTGCCAGCAGCGCCCTAGCGGAACCTACCGGGGAGCTGTTTTTT
TRBD1	TRBJ2-2	.	TRBV5-4	CASSGRDRGTGELFF	TGTGCCAGCAGCGGCCGGGACAGAGGCACCGGGGAGCTGTTTTTT
TRBD1	TRBJ1-1	.	TRBV3-1/TRBV3-2	CASSHRRYRGSAEAFF	TGTGCCAGCAGCCACCGGCGTTACAGGGGGTCCGCTGAAGCTTTCTTT
.	TRBJ1-1	.	TRBV10-1	CARGRSMNTEAFF	TGCGCCAGAGGACGGTCGATGAACACTGAAGCTTTCTTT
TRBD1	TRBJ2-3	.	TRBV28	CASNLDRGISDTQYF	TGTGCCAGCAATTTGGACAGGGGTATTTCAGATACGCAGTATTTT
.	TRBJ2-4	.	TRBV19	CASSPPPRGAGDIQYF	TGTGCCAGTAGCCCACCCCCTCGGGGGGCGGGAGACATTCAGTACTTC
.	TRBJ2-3	.	TRBV9	CASSGKNRGPSDTQYF	TGTGCCAGCAGCGGGAAAAATCGGGGCCCTTCAGATACGCAGTATTTT
TRBD1	TRBJ1-2	.	TRBV4-1	CASSQEGQTPLTRRTF	TGCGCCAGCAGCCAAGAGGGACAGACACCCTTGACGAGGAGGACCTTC
TRBD1	TRBJ1-1	.	TRBV10-3	CATQRGGTGEFPFF	TGTGCCACTCAGAGGGGCGGGACAGGAGAGTTTCCTTTCTTT
.	TRBJ2-7	.	TRBV10-3	CAISDEGLGGVSYEQYF	TGTGCCATCAGTGATGAGGGTCTAGGAGGCGTCTCCTACGAGCAGTACTTC
TRBD2	TRBJ2-1	.	TRBV4-2	CASSQGAGLAGVGEQFF	TGTGCCAGCAGCCAAGGGGCTGGACTAGCGGGGGTTGGTGAGCAGTTCTTC
TRBD2	TRBJ2-1	.	TRBV7-8	CASSLIGLAGVYEQFF	TGTGCCAGCAGCTTAATTGGGCTAGCGGGGGTTTATGAGCAGTTCTTC
TRBD1	TRBJ2-1	.	TRBV5-1	CASSFTTGGVNEQFF	TGCGCCAGCAGCTTTACGACAGGGGGGGTCAATGAGCAGTTCTTC
.	TRBJ2-1	.	TRBV14	CASSQAAGSPSNEQFF	TGTGCCAGCAGCCAAGCGGCCGGGAGCCCTTCCAATGAGCAGTTCTTC
TRBD1	TRBJ1-1	.	TRBV9	CASSPRTGGGTEAFF	TGTGCCAGCAGCCCCCGGACAGGGGGCGGCACTGAAGCTTTCTTT
.	TRBJ1-4	.	TRBV21-1	CASSKGGTADGANEKLFF	TGTGCCAGCAGCAAAGGAGGGACGGCAGACGGAGCTAATGAAAAACTGTTTTTT
TRBD1	TRBJ2-7	.	TRBV6-2/TRBV6-3	CASSSKTGTYEQYF	TGTGCCAGCAGTTCGAAGACAGGGACCTACGAGCAGTACTTC
.	TRBJ2-2	.	TRBV2	CASSTTGELFF	TGTGCCAGCAGTACGACAGGGGAGCTGTTTTTT
.	TRBJ2-7	.	TRBV28	CASSLTGEQYF	TGTGCCAGCAGTCTAACGGGCGAGCAGTACTTC
.	TRBJ1-6	few	TRBV9	CASSVGTPAGNSPLHF	TGTGCCAGCAGCGTCGGGACTCCCGCCGGTAATTCACCCCTCCACTTT
TRBD1	TRBJ2-7	.	TRBV28	CASSSSGQGRYEQYF	TGTGCCAGCAGTTCCTCGGGACAGGGACGCTACGAGCAGTACTTC
.	TRBJ1-1	once	TRBV28	CASSLGTGLSLF	TGTGCCAGCAGTTTGGGGACGGGCCTCTCCCTGTTT
.	TRBJ2-1	.	TRBV29-1	CRGPRGGRYNEQFF	TGCAGGGGTCCCCGCGGGGGCCGATACAATGAGCAGTTCTTC
.	TRBJ1-2	.	TRBV5-1	CASSLGSANYGYTF	TGCGCCAGCAGCTTGGGTTCCGCTAACTATGGCTACACCTTC
TRBD1	TRBJ2-2	.	TRBV7-6	CASSLQDRPPTGELFF	TGTGCCAGCAGCCTACAGGACAGGCCCCCCACCGGGGAGCTGTTTTTT
TRBD1	TRBJ1-1	.	TRBV6-1	CASSERRTGETEAFF	TGTGCCAGCAGTGAACGCCGGACAGGGGAAACTGAAGCTTTCTTT
.	TRBJ1-1	.	TRBV28	CASSPPLGVQAFF	TGTGCCAGCAGTCCACCCCTGGGGGTCCAGGCTTTCTTT
.	TRBJ1-1	.	TRBV28	CASSPPGGAPPFEAFF	TGTGCCAGCAGTCCCCCCGGGGGGGCCCCACCATTTGAAGCTTTCTTT
.	TRBJ2-4	.	TRBV6-5	CAIMTGWGKNIQYF	TGTGCCATCATGACAGGATGGGGCAAAAACATTCAGTACTTC
.	TRBJ1-2	.	TRBV7-8	CASSLAGGVVGGYTF	TGTGCCAGCAGCTTAGCGGGCGGGGTAGTCGGAGGCTACACCTTC
.	TRBJ1-1	.	TRBV15	CATSGTPNTEAFF	TGTGCCACCTCCGGGACACCGAACACTGAAGCTTTCTTT